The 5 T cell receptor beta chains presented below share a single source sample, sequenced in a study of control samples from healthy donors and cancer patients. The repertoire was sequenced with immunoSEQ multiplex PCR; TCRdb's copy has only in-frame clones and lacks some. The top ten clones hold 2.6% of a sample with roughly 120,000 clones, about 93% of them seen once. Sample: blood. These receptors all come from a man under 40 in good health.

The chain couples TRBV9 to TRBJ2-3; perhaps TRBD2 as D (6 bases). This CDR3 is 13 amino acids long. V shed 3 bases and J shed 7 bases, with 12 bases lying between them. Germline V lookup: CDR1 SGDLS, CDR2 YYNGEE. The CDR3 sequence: CASSAGEVHTQYF. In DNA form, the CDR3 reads TGTGCCAGCAGCGCCGGGGAGGTGCATACGCAGTATTTT.

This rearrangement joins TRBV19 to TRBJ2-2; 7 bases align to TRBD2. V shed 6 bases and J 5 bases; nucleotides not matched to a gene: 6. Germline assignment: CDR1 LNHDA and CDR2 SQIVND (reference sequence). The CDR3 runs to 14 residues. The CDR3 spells CASSLSGGTGELFF. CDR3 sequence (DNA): TGTGCCAGTAGCCTATCCGGGGGGACCGGGGAGCTGTTTTTT. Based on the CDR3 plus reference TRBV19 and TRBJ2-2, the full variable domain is DGGITQSPKYLFRKEGQNVTLSCEQNLNHDAMYWYRQDPGQGLRLIYYSQIVNDFQKGDIAEGYSVSREKKESFPLTVTSAQKNPTAFYLCASSLSGGTGELFFGEGSRLTVL.

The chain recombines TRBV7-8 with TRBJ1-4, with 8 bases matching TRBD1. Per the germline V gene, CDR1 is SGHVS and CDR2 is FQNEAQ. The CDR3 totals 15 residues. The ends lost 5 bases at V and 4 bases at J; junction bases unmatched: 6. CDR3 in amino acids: CASSANRGGNEKLFF. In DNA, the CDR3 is TGTGCCAGCAGCGCGAACAGGGGGGGTAATGAAAAACTGTTTTTT.

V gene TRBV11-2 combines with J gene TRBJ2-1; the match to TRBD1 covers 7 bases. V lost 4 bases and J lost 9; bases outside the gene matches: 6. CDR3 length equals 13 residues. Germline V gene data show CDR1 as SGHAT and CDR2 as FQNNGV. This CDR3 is CASSYDRVREQFF. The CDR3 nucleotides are TGTGCCAGCAGCTATGACAGGGTGCGTGAGCAGTTCTTC.

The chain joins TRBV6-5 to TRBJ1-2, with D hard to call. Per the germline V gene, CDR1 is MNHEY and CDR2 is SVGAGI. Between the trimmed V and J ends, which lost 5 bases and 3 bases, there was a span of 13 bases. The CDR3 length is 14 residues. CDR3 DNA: TGTGCCAGCAGTCCCGAACCGGCCCACTATGGCTACACCTTC. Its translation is CASSPEPAHYGYTF.